This paragraph covers one T cell receptor (beta chain) sequence. The data stem from a study of shared clonotypes between healthy human individuals. In the study overall: Plates per donor: three CD4 naive, three CD4 memory, two CD8 naive, one CD8 memory.

V lost 7 bases and J lost 3, with 11 bases in between. In germline, CDR1 is SGHRS, CDR2 YFSETQ. This CDR3 comprises 12 residues. TCRdb's table, derived via immunoSEQ multiplex PCR, lists solely in-frame clones and lacks some. Of roughly 2.2 million clones in the sample, about 90% were seen once. This TCR was recovered from a man aged 18 to 30 in good health. Some clones in this sample may be carry-over from other donors' samples. Sample: naive CD4+ T cells from PBMCs. Subset given: CD45RA+ positively selected. The chain recombines TRBV5-1 with TRBJ2-7; maybe TRBD2 (5 bases). The CDR3 region is CASPLGNYEQYF. DNA for the CDR3: TGCGCCAGCCCACTAGGTAACTACGAGCAGTACTTC.